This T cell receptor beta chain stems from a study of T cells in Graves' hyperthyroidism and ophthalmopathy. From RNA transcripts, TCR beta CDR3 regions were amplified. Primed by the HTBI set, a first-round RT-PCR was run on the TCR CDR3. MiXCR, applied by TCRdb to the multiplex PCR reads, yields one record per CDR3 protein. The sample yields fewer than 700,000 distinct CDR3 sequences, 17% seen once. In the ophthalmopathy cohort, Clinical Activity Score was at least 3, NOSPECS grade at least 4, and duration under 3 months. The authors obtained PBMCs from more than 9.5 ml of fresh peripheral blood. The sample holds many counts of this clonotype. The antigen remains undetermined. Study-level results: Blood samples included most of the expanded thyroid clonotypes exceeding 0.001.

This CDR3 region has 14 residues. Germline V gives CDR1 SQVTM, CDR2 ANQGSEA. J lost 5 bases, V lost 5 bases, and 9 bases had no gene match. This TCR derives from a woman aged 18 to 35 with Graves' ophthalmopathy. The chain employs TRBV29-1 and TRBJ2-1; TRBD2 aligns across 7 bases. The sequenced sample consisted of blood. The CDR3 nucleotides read TGCAGCGTTCTTCCTAGCGGAAATAACAATGAGCAGTTCTTC. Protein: CSVLPSGNNNEQFF.